This T cell receptor beta chain emerged from a study of CD8+ T cells in alopecia areata. As the sequencing template, cDNA was produced by extracting RNA and reverse transcribing it. Data came from immunoSEQ multiplex PCR; TCRdb stores just in-frame clones and leaves some out. In the table there are about 130,000 clones, 45% to 60% of which are singletons. Trimming took off 3 bases at V and 5 bases at J, with 7 bases between the two ends. CDR1 is KGHSH, CDR2 LQKENI, per germline. CDR3 length: 12 residues. The gene calls are TRBV18 and TRBJ1-1; D gene uncertain. This TCR derives from a human donor with alopecia areata. The sequencing used CD4+ T cells sorted from blood, collected at week 0. CDR3: CASSPERTEAFF. The CDR3 DNA reads TGTGCCAGCTCACCTGAAAGGACTGAAGCTTTCTTT. Drawing the rest from reference TRBV18 and TRBJ1-1, the complete variable domain is NAGVMQNPRHLVRRRGQEARLRCSPMKGHSHVYWYRQLPEEGLKFMVYLQKENIIDESGMPKERFSAEFPKEGPSILRIQQVVRGDSAAYFCASSPERTEAFFGQGTRLTVV.